One sample yielded the 26 T cell receptor beta chains listed below, sequenced in a study of blood T cell repertoires in COVID-19. Sequenced by immunoSEQ multiplex PCR; TCRdb stores in-frame clones only, minus some. The table has 200,000 to 250,000 clones, around 84% seen once. The sequencing input was peripheral blood. The receptor source for this set is a man aged 25 to 40 with active or convalescent COVID-19.

The chain joins TRBV19 to TRBJ2-7, with no clear D. There are 13 residues in the CDR3. Per the germline V gene, CDR1 is LNHDA and CDR2 is SQIVND (reference sequence). V lost 5 bases to trimming and J lost 0 bases, with 8 bases between them. The CDR3 sequence: CASSPPGSYEQYF. The CDR3, as DNA: TGTGCCAGTAGTCCCCCGGGCTCCTACGAGCAGTACTTC.

This clone came up once. The chain combines TRBV6-5 with TRBJ1-6; D may be TRBD1 (6 bases). Germline-derived CDR1 and CDR2 are MNHEY and SVGAGI. Trimming removed 4 bases from V and 10 bases from J, with 17 bases in between. This CDR3 is built from 15 residues. The CDR3 sequence: CASSWGRFEGSPLHF. DNA for the CDR3: TGTGCCAGCAGTTGGGGGCGGTTCGAGGGCTCACCCCTCCACTTT.

V usage is TRBV5-1 and J usage is TRBJ2-3; D may be TRBD2 (6 bases). CDR1 SGHRS and CDR2 YFSETQ come from the germline V gene. The CDR3 contains 15 residues. V lost 4 bases to trimming and J lost 3 bases, with 15 bases between them. The CDR3 nucleotides read TGCGCCAGCAGCCATTCCGGGACTGGGACAGATACGCAGTATTTT. Protein product: CASSHSGTGTDTQYF.

The chain is built from TRBV10-3 and TRBJ2-7, with 9 bases that match TRBD2. The V segment lost 7 bases and the J segment 3 bases; nucleotides outside the gene matches: 16. Germline V gives CDR1 ENHRY, CDR2 SYGVKD. CDR3 length: 17 residues. CDR3 amino acids: CAIKGVPGAGGYYEQYF. In nucleotides, the CDR3 is TGTGCCATCAAAGGGGTGCCAGGGGCGGGAGGGTACTACGAGCAGTACTTC.

V usage is TRBV27 and J usage is TRBJ1-2, with D possibly matching TRBD1 (5 bases). The CDR3 is made up of 15 amino acids. V gave up 5 bases and J gave up 4 bases, with 17 bases separating them. CDR1 and CDR2 from the germline V gene are MNHEY and SMNVEV (reference sequence). CDR3 amino acids: CASSPGGGMGYGYTF. The CDR3 bases are TGTGCCAGCAGTCCCGGGGGAGGGATGGGCTATGGCTACACCTTC.

The rearrangement links TRBV12-3 or TRBV12-4 to TRBJ1-2; the D gene is possibly TRBD1 (5 bases). V was cut by 2 bases and J by 7 bases, with 11 bases left in between. The CDR3 is 13 amino acids. CDR3 loop: CASSLKGRTGYTF. The CDR3, as DNA: TGTGCCAGCAGTTTAAAGGGGAGGACTGGCTACACCTTC.

This clone was seen once. The chain employs TRBV2 and TRBJ2-6; D may be TRBD1 (6 bases). The CDR3 loop spans 15 amino acids. Trimming removed 3 bases at V and 0 bases at J, with 6 bases between. Per the germline V gene, CDR1 is SNHLY and CDR2 is FYNNEI. CDR3 region: CASSDRGSGANVLTF. The DNA of the CDR3 is TGTGCCAGCAGTGACAGGGGCTCTGGGGCCAACGTCCTGACTTTC.

The chain employs TRBV28 and TRBJ1-2; tentative D call: TRBD1 (6 bases). Germline V gene sequence: CDR1 MDHEN, CDR2 SYDVKM. CDR3 length equals 13 residues. Trimming removed 5 bases from V and 8 bases from J, with 15 bases in between. CDR3 in amino acids: CASSQRGGGGYTF. The CDR3 DNA reads as TGTGCCAGCAGTCAACGGGGAGGGGGAGGCTACACCTTC.

V usage is TRBV12-2 and J usage is TRBJ2-1; the table's D call, TRBD2, has no DNA check behind it. TRBV12-2 constitutes a pseudogene. CDR3 length equals 16 residues. CDR3 loop: CASRTELAGGCNEQFF. The CDR3 nucleotides are TGTGCAAGTCGCACTGAACTAGCGGGAGGGTGCAATGAGCAGTTCTTC.

CDR3 DNA sequence: TGTGCCAGCAGCGAAGGGAGGGCTTGGGAGCAGTACTTC. It encodes CASSEGRAWEQYF. The rearrangement uses TRBV5-6 and TRBJ2-7, with 7 bases lining up with TRBD2. The CDR3 sequence is 13 residues long. Germline V gene lookup returns CDR1 SGHDT and CDR2 YYEEEE. V shed 4 bases, J shed 7 bases, and the junction held 8 bases outside the gene matches.

This chain joins TRBV15 and TRBJ1-2, with TRBD1 as a possible D gene (5 bases). V dropped 1 base and J dropped 4 bases, with 10 bases sitting between them. The CDR3 consists of 14 residues. CDR1 LNHNV and CDR2 YYDKDF come from the germline V gene (reference sequence). In DNA form, the CDR3 reads TGTGCCACCAGCAGAGCCGGGCAGGGCTATGGCTACACCTTC. It encodes CATSRAGQGYGYTF. Full variable domain (rest looked up from reference TRBV15 and TRBJ1-2): DAMVIQNPRYQVTQFGKPVTLSCSQTLNHNVMYWYQQKSSQAPKLLFHYYDKDFNNEADTPDNFQSRRPNTSFCFLDIRSPGLGDTAMYLCATSRAGQGYGYTFGSGTRLTVV.

The chain joins TRBV18 to TRBJ2-1, with 14 bases fitting TRBD2. The germline CDR1 and CDR2 sequences are KGHSH and LQKENI. This CDR3 has 18 amino acids. Trimming removed 5 bases from V and 1 base from J; junction bases left unmatched: 7. CDR3 DNA: TGTGCCAGCTCATTCGGGACTAGCGGGAGTATTTCCTACAATGAGCAGTTCTTC. Translating it yields CASSFGTSGSISYNEQFF.

The chain links TRBV10-3 to TRBJ2-3; D uncertain. Trimming removed 0 bases from V and 6 bases from J, with 10 bases in between. The CDR3 loop spans 14 amino acids. Germline CDR1 reads ENHRY; CDR2 reads SYGVKD. CDR3 amino acids: CAISESASGDTQYF. The CDR3 coding sequence is TGTGCCATCAGTGAGTCGGCTAGTGGGGATACGCAGTATTTT.

The chain combines TRBV4-1 with TRBJ1-2, with TRBD1 matching over 10 bases. CDR1 and CDR2 (germline): MGHRA, YSYEKL. The CDR3 has 15 residues. J was trimmed by 5 bases and V by 4 bases; bases with no gene match: 7. The CDR3 bases are TGCGCCAGCAGCCCCTTCCCGGGACAGGGGTATGGCTACACCTTC. This translates into CASSPFPGQGYGYTF.

The genes are TRBV6-5 and TRBJ1-5; 7 nucleotides line up with TRBD1. The CDR3 sequence is 15 residues long. V shed 4 bases and J 3 bases; nucleotides not matched to a gene: 6. Germline V gene data show CDR1 as MNHEY and CDR2 as SVGAGI. The DNA of the CDR3 is TGTGCCAGCAGTTCCACCGGACAGGCCAATCAGCCCCAGCATTTT. Its protein is CASSSTGQANQPQHF.

The rearrangement joins TRBV28 to TRBJ2-1, with D possibly TRBD2 on 6 matching bases. In germline, CDR1 is MDHEN, CDR2 SYDVKM. This CDR3 is built from 17 residues. The V and J ends lost 3 bases and 2 bases respectively, with 17 bases between them. The CDR3 coding sequence is TGTGCCAGCAGTTTTAGGGACGGGAGAAAGGCCTACAATGAGCAGTTCTTC. Its protein product is CASSFRDGRKAYNEQFF.

The chain links TRBV28 to TRBJ2-2, with 7 bases lining up with TRBD2. V shed 6 bases, J shed 7 bases, and the junction held 11 bases outside the gene matches. CDR3 size: 15 residues. Germline loops: CDR1 MDHEN, CDR2 SYDVKM. CDR3 nucleotide sequence: TGTGCCAGCAGCGGCGGGAGAAGAAGGGGCGGGGAGCTGTTTTTT. Its protein product is CASSGGRRRGGELFF.

This clone was counted a single time. This rearrangement joins TRBV28 to TRBJ2-7; 7 bases match TRBD2. V shed 7 bases, J shed 3 bases, and the junction held 6 bases outside the gene matches. The germline gives CDR1 MDHEN, CDR2 SYDVKM. This CDR3 has 13 amino acids. The CDR3 nucleotides read TGTGCCAGCAATAGCGGCGGGAGCTACGAGCAGTACTTC. It translates to CASNSGGSYEQYF.

The rearrangement joins TRBV30 to TRBJ2-3, with D perhaps matching TRBD2 (7 bases). This CDR3 region has 15 residues. Germline V gene data show CDR1 as GTSNPN and CDR2 as SVGIG (reference sequence). Trimming took 5 bases from V and 2 from J, leaving 17 bases between them. The CDR3 is CAWVGGGGTTDTQYF. CDR3 DNA sequence: TGTGCCTGGGTGGGCGGGGGCGGTACCACAGATACGCAGTATTTT. Using reference TRBV30 and TRBJ2-3 for the parts outside the CDR3, the full variable domain is SQTIHQWPATLVQPVGSPLSLECTVEGTSNPNLYWYRQAAGRGLQLLFYSVGIGQISSEVPQNLSASRPQDRQFILSSKKLLLSDSGFYLCAWVGGGGTTDTQYFGPGTRLTVL.

This chain uses TRBV7-6 with TRBJ1-1; D may be TRBD1 (5 bases). This CDR3 contains 14 residues. CDR1 SGHVS and CDR2 FNYEAQ come from the germline V gene. V was pared by 1 base and J by 4 bases, with 10 bases between. The CDR3: CASSLGGARTEAFF. CDR3 DNA: TGTGCCAGCAGCTTAGGCGGGGCTCGCACTGAAGCTTTCTTT.

This CDR3 is CASSWRRGETQYF. In nucleotides, the CDR3 is TGTGCCAGCAGTTGGCGTAGGGGGGAGACCCAGTACTTC. This chain joins TRBV27 and TRBJ2-5, with D perhaps matching TRBD1 (6 bases). Germline-derived CDR1 and CDR2 are MNHEY and SMNVEV (reference sequence). V dropped 4 bases and J dropped 5 bases, with 11 bases sitting between them. This CDR3 is 13 amino acids long.

The rearrangement joins TRBV3-1 (or the pseudogene TRBV3-2) to TRBJ2-4, with TRBD2 as a possible D gene (7 bases). Germline V gene lookup returns CDR1 LGHDT and CDR2 YNNKEL (reference sequence). V lost 1 base and J 8 bases, leaving 21 bases between the germline ends. This CDR3 region has 17 residues. This CDR3 reads CASSQGMAGEGKDIQYF. The CDR3 DNA follows: TGTGCCAGCAGCCAAGGTATGGCAGGGGAGGGTAAGGACATTCAGTACTTC.

The gene calls are TRBV4-1 and TRBJ1-1, with 8 nucleotides matching TRBD1. The V segment lost 2 bases and the J segment 9 bases; nucleotides outside the gene matches: 11. The CDR3 consists of 15 residues. Looked up from germline, CDR1 is MGHRA and CDR2 is YSYEKL. CDR3 loop: CASSQTGAGGSKAFF. The CDR3 bases are TGCGCCAGCAGCCAAACCGGGGCAGGGGGCTCCAAAGCTTTCTTT.

This clone was detected only a few times. The chain uses TRBV5-1 and TRBJ2-7, with D possibly TRBD2 on 6 matching bases. V shed 6 bases and J shed 7 bases, with 20 bases lying between them. The CDR3 sequence is 14 residues long. CDR1 is SGHRS, CDR2 YFSETQ, per germline. The CDR3 nucleotides are TGCGCCAGCACTCAAACACCGGGAGTGGGGGAGCAGTACTTC. Protein: CASTQTPGVGEQYF.

The rearrangement joins TRBV28 to TRBJ1-5; no definite D call. This CDR3 has 12 residues. V gave up 8 bases and J gave up 8 bases, with 13 bases separating them. CDR1 and CDR2 (germline): MDHEN, SYDVKM. CDR3 residues: CASRAGIKPQHF. CDR3 DNA: TGTGCCAGCCGGGCGGGGATCAAGCCCCAGCATTTT.

DNA of the CDR3: TGTGCCAGTAGTACGGACAGCAGTGAGACCCAGTACTTC. It yields the protein CASSTDSSETQYF. V and J are TRBV19 and TRBJ2-5; weak D call: TRBD1 (6 bases). V dropped 4 bases and J dropped 5 bases, with 11 bases sitting between them. Germline V gene sequence: CDR1 LNHDA, CDR2 SQIVND (reference sequence). The CDR3 totals 13 residues. The full variable domain, rest sourced from reference TRBV19 and TRBJ2-5, is DGGITQSPKYLFRKEGQNVTLSCEQNLNHDAMYWYRQDPGQGLRLIYYSQIVNDFQKGDIAEGYSVSREKKESFPLTVTSAQKNPTAFYLCASSTDSSETQYFGPGTRLLVL.